This T cell receptor (beta chain) derives from a study of regulatory T cells in long-lasting Graves disease. Study-level findings and limits: Few sampled subjects may have lowered accuracy. Repertoires from persistent disease leaned toward TRBV28, TRBJ1-2 and TRBJ2-5.

This clonotype was counted ten times or more. Its antigen remains unknown. Investigators prepared the TCR beta libraries by applying iRepertoire HTBI primers and Arm-PCR of CDR3 regions. TCRdb reanalysed the multiplex PCR reads using MiXCR and keeps one entry per CDR3 protein. The data contain 500,000 to 700,000 distinct CDR3 sequences, roughly 15% of them singletons. Germline V gene sequence: CDR1 SNHLY, CDR2 FYNNEI. The CDR3 has 12 amino acids. V was shortened by 4 bases and J by 10 bases, with 13 bases between the two germline ends. Sample time point: newly diagnosed GD, antithyroid drugs for less than 3 months. Scientists built the TCR library using RNA that was extracted from PBMCs. This sample was shared with a second study, whose subject was T cells in Graves' hyperthyroidism and ophthalmopathy. That publication notes: HTBI primers were the set used in a first-round RT-PCR of the TCR CDR3.

The chain links TRBV2 to TRBJ2-5; D gene uncertain. The sequencing here drew on peripheral blood mononuclear cells (PBMCs), taken at new diagnosis, from a patient treated with antithyroid drugs. This TCR was recovered from a woman aged 25 to 39 with Graves disease. CDR3 DNA sequence: TGTGCCAGCAGTGCCTGGTCTCCGGGCCAGTACTTC. Protein sequence: CASSAWSPGQYF.